A selection of T cell receptor beta chains follows, all from one sample in a study of blood T cell repertoires in COVID-19. Here immunoSEQ multiplex PCR was the method, and the copy in TCRdb shows in-frame clones only, minus some. The table records under 60,000 clones, roughly nine tenths of them present only once. Sequencing input: peripheral blood. Every receptor here comes from a woman older than 75 with acute or convalescent COVID-19. Both conserved end residues are part of each CDR3. The D gene is left open where the match is weak.

v_gene	j_gene	d_gene	CDR3nt	CDR3aa
TRBV5-4	TRBJ1-2	-	TGTGCCAGCAGCTATGGGCCCGGGGCTAACTATGGCTACACCTTC	CASSYGPGANYGYTF
TRBV11-2	TRBJ2-5	TRBD2	TGTGCCAGCAGCTCCGGGACTAGCGGGGGGCGAGAGACCCAGTACTTC	CASSSGTSGGRETQYF
TRBV19	TRBJ1-5	-	TGTGCCAGTAGTATAGAAGCGGGGAGGCGTCAGCCCCAGCATTTT	CASSIEAGRRQPQHF
TRBV5-5	TRBJ1-1	-	TGTGCCAGCAGCTTGGGTTGGGGAGTGAACACTGAAGCTTTCTTT	CASSLGWGVNTEAFF
TRBV18	TRBJ2-3	-	TGTGCCAGCTCACCTCCCGCGGCAGATACGCAGTATTTT	CASSPPAADTQYF
TRBV7-2	TRBJ2-1	TRBD2	TGTGCCAGCAGCTTAAGCGGTGCGGGAGGTAGGGTGAGTGAGCAGTTCTTC	CASSLSGAGGRVSEQFF
TRBV4-1	TRBJ1-3	-	TGCGCCAGCAGCGAAGGGGAGAGGGACACCATATATTTT	CASSEGERDTIYF
TRBV7-2	TRBJ2-2	-	TGTGCCAGCAGCTTTGGCAGGGGGGCCGGGGAGCTGTTTTTT	CASSFGRGAGELFF
TRBV5-1	TRBJ2-1	TRBD2	TGCGCCAGCAGCCTTACTAGCGGGGTTATTGAGCAGTTCTTC	CASSLTSGVIEQFF
TRBV19	TRBJ1-2	TRBD1	TGTGCCAGTAAGGGACAGGGCGACGCCTATGGCTACACCTTC	CASKGQGDAYGYTF
TRBV5-1	TRBJ1-5	-	TGCGCCAGCAGCTTGGATGGGAGGGGGAATCAGCCCCAGCATTTT	CASSLDGRGNQPQHF
TRBV9	TRBJ1-3	-	TGTGCCAGCAGCCCCCGGGTGGACTCTGGAAACACCATATATTTT	CASSPRVDSGNTIYF
TRBV6-4	TRBJ1-1	TRBD1	TGTGCCAGCAGTGAACAGGGGGGCTCTGAAGCTTTCTTT	CASSEQGGSEAFF